Listed below are T cell receptor beta chains from one sample, sequenced in a study of shared clonotypes between healthy human individuals. Sequencing was performed with immunoSEQ multiplex PCR; in TCRdb, only in-frame clones are kept and a portion is missing. The sample carries roughly 2.1 million clones, about 93% recorded once. The specimen sequenced was naive CD8+ T cells from PBMCs. Every receptor here comes from a man aged 18 to 29 in good health. Some clones in this sample may be carry-over from other donors' samples. Both conserved end residues are part of each CDR3. Fields, in order: J gene, V gene, clone size, D gene, CDR3 DNA, CDR3 protein. D genes are given only for firm matches. The size field is filled for only some rows; it gives once, few, many or a size class.

>TRBJ2-1|TRBV7-9|NA|NA
TGTGCCAGCAGCTGGATGGGGGATTCCAATGAGCAGTTCTTC
CASSWMGDSNEQFF
>TRBJ2-3|TRBV11-2|once|NA
TGTGCCAGCAGCACTGGTGGCGGATTAACAGATACGCAGTATTTT
CASSTGGGLTDTQYF
>TRBJ2-1|TRBV29-1|NA|NA
TGCAGCGGGAAGGTGAACAATGAGCAGTTCTTC
CSGKVNNEQFF
>TRBJ1-1|TRBV7-9|NA|NA
TGTGCCAGCAGCTTAGCGCGGGACGAAGCTGAAGCTTTCTTT
CASSLARDEAEAFF
>TRBJ1-5|TRBV28|NA|NA
TGTGCCAGCTCTACTGTCCAGGGGAATAGCAATCAGCCCCAGCATTTT
CASSTVQGNSNQPQHF
>TRBJ2-7|TRBV27|NA|NA
TGTGCCAGCAGTTTATCCTGGTTCAACGAGCAGTACTTC
CASSLSWFNEQYF
>TRBJ1-2|TRBV28|NA|NA
TGTGCCAGCAGTTCCCCCGTTGAAGCTAACTATGGCTACACCTTC
CASSSPVEANYGYTF
>TRBJ2-5|TRBV9|once|NA
TGTGCCAGCAGCGTAGGGAGGTCCGGGCGCCAAGAGACCCAGTACTTC
CASSVGRSGRQETQYF
>TRBJ2-5|TRBV7-6|NA|NA
TGTGCCAGCAGCCAAACGAGGGGAGGGGGGGAGACCCAGTACTTC
CASSQTRGGGETQYF
>TRBJ1-1|TRBV19|NA|NA
TGTGCCAGTAGTCAAGGACTGATTGAAGCTTTCTTT
CASSQGLIEAFF
>TRBJ2-3|TRBV27|NA|NA
TGTGCCAGCAGTCCTTCTGCAGGGGAGAGCACAGATACGCAGTATTTT
CASSPSAGESTDTQYF
>TRBJ1-1|TRBV19|NA|NA
TGTGCCAGTAGTCCCGCCCCGGACGGGAACACTGAAGCTTTCTTT
CASSPAPDGNTEAFF
>TRBJ2-5|TRBV10-1|NA|NA
TGCGCCAGCAGTGATAGGCCCACGAGGGAGACCCAGTACTTC
CASSDRPTRETQYF
>TRBJ2-1|TRBV28|NA|TRBD1
TGTGCCAGCAGACCCGGGACAGGGGAGTTCGGAGTATCCAATGAGCAGTTCTTC
CASRPGTGEFGVSNEQFF
>TRBJ2-7|TRBV6-1|once|TRBD2
TGTGCCAGCCCTGGGACTAGCGGGAATGTGTACGAGCAGTACTTC
CASPGTSGNVYEQYF
>TRBJ2-4|TRBV5-6|NA|TRBD1
TGTGCCAGCAGCTTCCGGACAGGGTTAGCCAAAAACATTCAGTACTTC
CASSFRTGLAKNIQYF
>TRBJ1-1|TRBV4-1|NA|NA
TGCGCCAGCAGCCTGGTTGAGGGGAACACTGAAGCTTTCTTT
CASSLVEGNTEAFF
>TRBJ2-5|TRBV7-2|NA|NA
TGTGCCAGCAGTTTTCCGGGACGGAACCAAGAGACCCAGTACTTC
CASSFPGRNQETQYF
>TRBJ1-5|TRBV2|NA|NA
TGTGCCAGCAGTCCGAACAGGGTTGGCAATCAGCCCCAGCATTTT
CASSPNRVGNQPQHF
>TRBJ2-3|TRBV7-9|NA|NA
TGTGCCAGCAGCCTTCGGGAGTCCCATAGCACAGATACGCAGTATTTT
CASSLRESHSTDTQYF
>TRBJ2-5|TRBV27|once|NA
TGTGCCAGCAGTTTATCGTTTTACGGAGAGACCCAGTACTTC
CASSLSFYGETQYF
>TRBJ1-1|TRBV7-9|few|NA
TGTGCCAGCAGCTTAGTGTGGCCAAACACTGAAGCTTTCTTT
CASSLVWPNTEAFF
>TRBJ2-7|TRBV15|NA|NA
TGTGCCACCAGCAGAGGAGCAAGACAGGTCTTTTACGAGCAGTACTTC
CATSRGARQVFYEQYF